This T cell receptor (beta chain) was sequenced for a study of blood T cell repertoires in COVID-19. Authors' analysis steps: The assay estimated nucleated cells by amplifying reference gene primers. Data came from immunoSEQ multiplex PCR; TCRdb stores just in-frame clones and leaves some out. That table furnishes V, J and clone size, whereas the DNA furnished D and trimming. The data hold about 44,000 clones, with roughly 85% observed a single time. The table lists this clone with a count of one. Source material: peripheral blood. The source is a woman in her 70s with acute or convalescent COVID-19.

This CDR3 reads CASSSGQGLRYEQYF. CDR3 nucleotide sequence: TGTGCCAGCAGTTCCGGACAGGGGCTACGCTACGAGCAGTACTTC. The chain uses TRBV6-5 and TRBJ2-7; TRBD1 matches at 9 bases. The CDR3 length is 15 residues. The trim removed 4 bases at V and 3 bases at J, leaving 7 bases unmatched. CDR1 MNHEY and CDR2 SVGAGI come from the germline V gene.